This T cell receptor (beta chain) derives from a study of T cell responses to AZD1222 COVID-19 vaccine. Here immunoSEQ multiplex PCR was the method, and the copy in TCRdb shows in-frame clones only, minus some. The data hold 200,000 or so clones, with 90% to 95% observed a single time. The study, taken as a whole, reports: There were mostly white British donors and more females than males, and clonal diversity was possibly underestimated. The study reported that nearly half of spike-specific TCRs target unmutated variant regions.

Comment on this clone: Its matching antigen is unknown.

This CDR3 has 13 amino acids. V dropped 10 bases and J dropped 8; count of bases not matched to a gene: 7. Germline lookup yields CDR1 MNHEY and CDR2 SMNVEV (reference sequence). The sample was peripheral blood, taken on day 0 of AZD1222 vaccination. The receptor comes from an adult in good health. J is TRBJ1-4 and V is TRBV27; 10 bases are a match to TRBD1. Here the CDR3 reads CAIRTGGSEKLFF. The CDR3 region has the DNA TGTGCCATACGGACAGGGGGGAGCGAAAAACTGTTTTTT.